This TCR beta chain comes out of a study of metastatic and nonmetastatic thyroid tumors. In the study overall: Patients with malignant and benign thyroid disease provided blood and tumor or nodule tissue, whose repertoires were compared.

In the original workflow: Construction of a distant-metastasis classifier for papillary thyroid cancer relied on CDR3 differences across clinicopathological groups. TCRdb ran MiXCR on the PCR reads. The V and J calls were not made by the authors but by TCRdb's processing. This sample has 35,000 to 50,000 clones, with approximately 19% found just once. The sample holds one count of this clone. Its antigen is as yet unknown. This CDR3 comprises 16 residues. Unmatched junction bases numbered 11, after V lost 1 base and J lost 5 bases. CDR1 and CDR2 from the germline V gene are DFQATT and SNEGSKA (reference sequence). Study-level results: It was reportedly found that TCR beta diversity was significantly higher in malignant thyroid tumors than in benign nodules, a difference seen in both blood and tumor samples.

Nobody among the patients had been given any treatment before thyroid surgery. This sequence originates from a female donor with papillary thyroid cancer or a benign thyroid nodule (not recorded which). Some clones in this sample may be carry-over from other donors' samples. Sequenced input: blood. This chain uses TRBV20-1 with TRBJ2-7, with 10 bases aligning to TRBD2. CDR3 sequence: CSARAETSGSGDEQYF. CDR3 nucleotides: TGCAGTGCTAGAGCAGAGACTAGCGGGTCTGGGGACGAGCAGTACTTC.